A selection of T cell receptor beta chains follows, all from one sample in a study of shared clonotypes between healthy human individuals. Profiled with immunoSEQ multiplex PCR; TCRdb holds only in-frame clones, not every one. Found here are some 2,400,000 clones, approximately 96% of them singletons; the top ten hold roughly 0.13%. Sequenced input: naive CD4+ T cells sorted from blood. The receptor set was obtained from a man between 18 and 29 years old in good health. The CDR3 runs from the conserved cysteine through the conserved F or W. A D gene is named only where the DNA matches it firmly. Not all rows give a size; the values are once, few, many and, for expanded clones, a class.

NA,TRBV5-1,TRBJ1-2,TRBD1,CASSLGDSTTNYGYTF,TGCGCCAGCAGCTTGGGGGACAGTACCACCAACTATGGCTACACCTTC
NA,TRBV7-2,TRBJ2-3,TRBD2,CASSLSRAGGPDTQYF,TGTGCCAGCAGCTTGTCACGAGCGGGGGGGCCAGATACGCAGTATTTT
NA,TRBV30,TRBJ2-1,NA,CAWSVLAYNEQFF,TGTGCCTGGAGTGTACTTGCCTACAATGAGCAGTTCTTC
NA,TRBV5-1,TRBJ2-5,TRBD1,CASSGGQGETQYF,TGCGCCAGCAGTGGAGGACAGGGCGAGACCCAGTACTTC
NA,TRBV6-1,TRBJ1-5,NA,CASSEASGGNQPQHF,TGTGCCAGCAGTGAAGCGTCTGGCGGCAATCAGCCCCAGCATTTT
NA,TRBV5-1,TRBJ1-1,NA,CASSRDSWNTEAFF,TGCGCCAGCAGCAGGGACTCTTGGAACACTGAAGCTTTCTTT
NA,TRBV13,TRBJ2-5,NA,CASSSGTILRGSQETQYF,TGTGCCAGCAGCTCGGGGACGATCTTGAGGGGCAGCCAAGAGACCCAGTACTTC
once,TRBV6-5,TRBJ2-1,NA,CASRAGSANEQFF,TGTGCCAGCAGGGCCGGGAGCGCCAATGAGCAGTTCTTC
NA,TRBV30,TRBJ1-1,NA,CAWSGPQTGNEAFF,TGTGCCTGGAGCGGCCCCCAAACAGGTAATGAAGCTTTCTTT
NA,TRBV5-1,TRBJ2-5,NA,CASSLQPGDQETQYF,TGCGCCAGCAGCTTGCAGCCGGGGGACCAAGAGACCCAGTACTTC
once,TRBV10-2,TRBJ2-7,NA,CASRRTGDYEQYF,TGCGCCAGCAGGCGGACGGGGGACTACGAGCAGTACTTC
NA,TRBV7-2,TRBJ2-5,NA,CASSLRGARETQYF,TGTGCCAGCAGCTTACGGGGGGCTCGGGAGACCCAGTACTTC
NA,TRBV10-3,TRBJ2-3,NA,CAISGRSNTDTQYF,TGTGCCATCAGCGGCAGGTCAAACACAGATACGCAGTATTTT
NA,TRBV10-3,TRBJ2-7,NA,CAISVQSREQYF,TGTGCCATCAGTGTCCAATCGAGGGAGCAGTACTTC
NA,TRBV28,TRBJ2-2,NA,CASLSPSDYTGELFF,TGTGCCAGCCTTTCCCCTAGCGACTACACCGGGGAGCTGTTTTTT
NA,TRBV28,TRBJ1-4,NA,CASSLKLGPTNEKLFF,TGTGCCAGCAGTTTAAAGCTGGGGCCAACTAATGAAAAACTGTTTTTT
NA,TRBV28,TRBJ1-5,NA,CASTPRGSGGVSNQPQHF,TGTGCCAGCACCCCCCGGGGCTCCGGAGGGGTAAGCAATCAGCCCCAGCATTTT
NA,TRBV6-6,TRBJ2-7,NA,CASINDGTPYEQYF,TGTGCCAGCATCAACGACGGGACACCATACGAGCAGTACTTC
once,TRBV27,TRBJ1-6,NA,CASSFRREGNSPLHF,TGTGCCAGCAGTTTTCGCAGGGAGGGTAATTCACCCCTCCACTTT
NA,TRBV30,TRBJ2-7,NA,CAWSVRVSSYEQYF,TGTGCCTGGAGTGTTCGGGTGAGCTCCTACGAGCAGTACTTC
once,TRBV4-1,TRBJ1-1,NA,CASSQDGGQAEAFF,TGCGCCAGCAGCCAAGATGGGGGACAAGCTGAAGCTTTCTTT
once,TRBV19,TRBJ1-4,TRBD1,CASSLTGQGEKLFF,TGTGCCAGTAGTCTGACGGGACAGGGAGAAAAACTGTTTTTT
NA,TRBV10-3,TRBJ2-5,NA,CATTPSSLRETQYF,TGTGCCACGACCCCCAGCTCATTGAGGGAGACCCAGTACTTC
NA,TRBV5-1,TRBJ2-5,NA,CASSFGRFQETQYF,TGCGCCAGCAGCTTTGGCAGGTTCCAAGAGACCCAGTACTTC
NA,TRBV18,TRBJ1-1,NA,CASQGNANTEAFF,TGTGCCAGCCAGGGGAACGCGAACACTGAAGCTTTCTTT
NA,TRBV7-2,TRBJ2-7,NA,CASSQGWGTPLYEQYF,TGTGCCAGCAGCCAGGGGTGGGGGACTCCTCTCTACGAGCAGTACTTC
NA,TRBV7-2,TRBJ1-6,TRBD1,CASTLRTGQNSPLHF,TGTGCCAGCACCCTCAGGACAGGGCAGAATTCACCCCTCCACTTT
NA,TRBV4-3,TRBJ1-2,NA,CASSQDHGDYGYTF,TGCGCCAGCAGCCAAGATCACGGGGACTATGGCTACACCTTC
NA,TRBV2,TRBJ1-5,TRBD1,CASSEDGQGNQPQHF,TGTGCCAGCAGTGAAGACGGACAGGGGAATCAGCCCCAGCATTTT
NA,TRBV9,TRBJ2-3,TRBD2,CASSASSGSTDTQYF,TGTGCCAGCAGCGCCTCTAGCGGTAGCACAGATACGCAGTATTTT
NA,TRBV19,TRBJ1-4,NA,CASSSQSGEKLFF,TGTGCCAGTAGTAGTCAGTCAGGTGAAAAACTGTTTTTT
NA,TRBV30,TRBJ2-3,NA,CAWSVLGRGSSSTDTQYF,TGTGCCTGGAGTGTATTGGGCCGGGGGAGCTCTAGCACAGATACGCAGTATTTT
NA,TRBV6-5,TRBJ1-6,TRBD1,CASSVTGVFSPLHF,TGTGCCAGCAGTGTGACAGGGGTTTTTTCACCCCTCCACTTT
NA,TRBV2,TRBJ1-2,NA,CASSPTRQEIDYGYTF,TGTGCCAGCAGCCCCACCCGACAGGAGATCGACTATGGCTACACCTTC
NA,TRBV15,TRBJ2-3,TRBD2,CATMNEAGVTSSTDTQYF,TGTGCCACCATGAATGAAGCGGGGGTCACCTCTAGCACAGATACGCAGTATTTT
NA,TRBV11-2,TRBJ1-3,NA,CASNNRPGSGNTIYF,TGTGCCAGCAATAACCGGCCAGGGAGTGGAAACACCATATATTTT
NA,TRBV4-1,TRBJ2-1,TRBD2,CASSQDASGGASYNEQFF,TGCGCCAGCAGCCAAGACGCTAGCGGGGGGGCCTCCTACAATGAGCAGTTCTTC
NA,TRBV10-3,TRBJ2-7,NA,CAIAGLYEQYF,TGTGCCATCGCGGGACTGTACGAGCAGTACTTC
NA,TRBV5-8,TRBJ2-7,TRBD2,CASSSHPPGLQSEQYF,TGTGCCAGCAGCTCTCACCCACCGGGACTACAGTCCGAGCAGTACTTC
NA,TRBV5-5,TRBJ2-7,TRBD2,CASSSSGKFYEQYF,TGTGCCAGCAGCTCTAGCGGGAAGTTCTACGAGCAGTACTTC
NA,TRBV15,TRBJ2-5,NA,CATSREGGVETQYF,TGTGCCACCAGCAGAGAAGGAGGGGTCGAGACCCAGTACTTC
NA,TRBV6-1,TRBJ2-5,TRBD1,CASRVITGEETQYF,TGTGCCAGCAGGGTCATTACAGGGGAAGAGACCCAGTACTTC
NA,TRBV19,TRBJ1-1,NA,CASSVDTTPNTEAFF,TGTGCCAGTAGTGTCGACACGACTCCGAACACTGAAGCTTTCTTT
NA,TRBV6-1,TRBJ1-4,NA,CASSEAGSVNEKLFF,TGTGCCAGCAGTGAAGCGGGTTCTGTTAATGAAAAACTGTTTTTT
NA,TRBV10-3,TRBJ2-1,TRBD1,CAISEGDRLINEQFF,TGTGCCATCAGTGAAGGGGACAGGCTAATCAATGAGCAGTTCTTC
once,TRBV7-3,TRBJ2-1,NA,CASSLDYNEQFF,TGTGCCAGCAGTTTGGACTACAATGAGCAGTTCTTC
NA,TRBV4-1,TRBJ2-7,TRBD1,CASSLIPPGTGNAYEQYF,TGCGCCAGCAGCCTGATACCCCCCGGGACAGGGAACGCCTACGAGCAGTACTTC
NA,TRBV4-1,TRBJ1-5,TRBD1,CASSTAGQPRAQHF,TGCGCCAGCAGTACGGCGGGACAGCCTAGGGCCCAGCATTTT
NA,TRBV5-8,TRBJ2-7,TRBD1,CASSLAGQVVGSEQYF,TGTGCCAGCAGCTTGGCGGGACAGGTGGTGGGGAGCGAGCAGTACTTC
once,TRBV6-1,TRBJ1-4,NA,CASSEGHGEKLFF,TGTGCCAGCAGTGAGGGACACGGTGAAAAACTGTTTTTT
once,TRBV28,TRBJ2-7,TRBD1,CASSSRGTGGTYEQYF,TGTGCCAGCTCATCCCGAGGGACAGGGGGAACCTACGAGCAGTACTTC
NA,TRBV5-6,TRBJ1-5,NA,CASSFLDRNQPQHF,TGTGCCAGCAGCTTTTTAGACAGGAATCAGCCCCAGCATTTT
NA,TRBV30,TRBJ1-5,NA,CAWRIGSNQPQHF,TGTGCCTGGAGAATCGGTAGCAATCAGCCCCAGCATTTT
NA,TRBV11-1,TRBJ1-2,NA,CASSSTETNGYTF,TGTGCCAGCAGCTCCACGGAAACGAATGGCTACACCTTC
NA,TRBV30,TRBJ2-3,TRBD2,CAWSTSRTSGGPDTQYF,TGTGCCTGGAGCACCAGCAGGACTAGCGGGGGGCCAGATACGCAGTATTTT